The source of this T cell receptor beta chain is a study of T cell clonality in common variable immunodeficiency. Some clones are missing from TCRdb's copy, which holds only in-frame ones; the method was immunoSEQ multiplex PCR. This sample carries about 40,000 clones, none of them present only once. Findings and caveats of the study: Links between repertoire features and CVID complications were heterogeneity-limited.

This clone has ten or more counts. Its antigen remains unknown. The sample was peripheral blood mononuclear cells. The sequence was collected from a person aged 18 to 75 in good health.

The CDR3 is CSAPDRFSDTQYF. Incomplete CDR3 DNA: TGCAGTGCTCCCGACAGGTTTTCAGATACG. The rearrangement links TRBV20-1 to TRBJ2-3; a weak D match, TRBD1 (6 bases). The observed sequence ends 3 residues before the CDR3 terminus, with the missing tail filled in from the germline J gene. Germline V gene lookup returns CDR1 DFQATT and CDR2 SNEGSKA (reference sequence). The CDR3 runs 13 residues. Between the trimmed V and J ends, which lost 5 bases and 4 bases, there was a span of 13 bases.